The 9 T cell receptor beta chains reported below all come from one sample, sequenced in a study of T cells in Graves' hyperthyroidism and ophthalmopathy. RNA transcripts were the template for amplifying TCR beta CDR3 regions. Researchers ran a first-round RT-PCR on the TCR CDR3 using the HTBI primer set. Each CDR3 protein is one row after TCRdb ran MiXCR on the multiplex PCR reads. This sample has more than 100,000 distinct CDR3 sequences, with about 45% found just once. What was sequenced was blood. These TCRs come from a man in his forties or fifties with Graves' hyperthyroidism.

The rearrangement uses TRBV20-1 and TRBJ2-7, with 9 nucleotides matching TRBD1. CDR3 length: 13 amino acids. Germline V gene sequence: CDR1 DFQATT, CDR2 SNEGSKA (reference sequence). V trimming: 4 bases; J trimming: 6 bases; junction bases outside the gene matches: 7. This CDR3 reads CSANRGRTSEQYF. The DNA for the CDR3 is TGCAGTGCTAACAGGGGGCGAACTAGCGAGCAGTACTTC.

This clonotype was seen at least ten times. The gene calls are TRBV27 and TRBJ2-7; no definite D call. CDR1 is MNHEY and CDR2 is SMNVEV in the germline V gene (reference sequence). V was shortened by 5 bases and J by 0 bases, with 8 bases between the two germline ends. The CDR3 is 13 residues long. The CDR3 nucleotides read TGTGCCAGCAGTGGACGGTTCTCCTACGAGCAGTACTTC. Translating it yields CASSGRFSYEQYF.

This clonotype was counted ten times or more. V and J are TRBV5-6 and TRBJ2-6; D is unresolved. The V end was cut by 1 base, the J end by 0 bases, with 5 bases between. The germline gives CDR1 SGHDT, CDR2 YYEEEE. This CDR3 has 15 amino acids. CDR3 sequence reads: CASSLWSSGANVLTF. CDR3 bases: TGTGCCAGCAGCTTGTGGAGCTCTGGGGCCAACGTCCTGACTTTC.

The CDR3 coding sequence is TGTGCTAGCGGGGGGGCCTCCTACAATGAGCAGTTCTTC. This sequence encodes CASGGASYNEQFF. The V call is TRBV25-1, the J call TRBJ2-1; 11 bases agree with TRBD2. CDR1 is MGHDK and CDR2 is SYGVNS in the germline V gene. The CDR3 is 13 amino acids.

This clonotype occurred many times. The chain has TRBV6-1 and TRBJ2-5; 8 nucleotides line up with TRBD1. Unmatched junction bases numbered 5, after V lost 7 bases and J lost 4 bases. The germline CDR1 and CDR2 sequences are MNHNS and SASEGT. The CDR3 loop spans 13 amino acids. Written as DNA, the CDR3 is TGTGCCAGCACCTGGACAGGGACAGAGACCCAGTACTTC. This encodes CASTWTGTETQYF.

The J gene is TRBJ2-6, the V gene TRBV7-2; no firm D call. The germline CDR1 and CDR2 sequences are SGHTA and FQGNSA. Trimming stripped 5 bases from V and 2 bases from J, with 13 bases between. The CDR3 loop spans 16 amino acids. In DNA form, the CDR3 reads TGTGCCAGCAGCCTACCGACAACGACTGGGGCCAACGTCCTGACTTTC. This encodes CASSLPTTTGANVLTF.

There are many counts of this clonotype. The chain joins TRBV4-3 to TRBJ2-7; TRBD2 aligns across 12 bases. The CDR3 covers 17 residues. The germline V gene encodes CDR1 LGHNA and CDR2 YSLEER. J was trimmed by 2 bases and V by 0 bases; bases with no gene match: 5. The CDR3 sequence is CASSQETSGSRAYEQYF. DNA for the CDR3: TGCGCCAGCAGCCAAGAGACTAGCGGGAGTAGGGCCTACGAGCAGTACTTC.

There are a few counts of this clonotype. The chain couples TRBV28 to TRBJ2-7, with 7 bases matching TRBD2. Unmatched junction bases numbered 13, after V lost 6 bases and J lost 5 bases. Germline CDR1 and CDR2: MDHEN and SYDVKM. The CDR3 sequence is 15 residues long. CDR3 sequence: CASSPPRGNMHEQYF. CDR3 nucleotide sequence: TGTGCCAGCAGCCCCCCGCGGGGGAACATGCACGAGCAGTACTTC. The full variable domain, with the rest looked up from reference TRBV28 and TRBJ2-7, is DVKVTQSSRYLVKRTGEKVFLECVQDMDHENMFWYRQDPGLGLRLIYFSYDVKMKEKGDIPEGYSVSREKKERFSLILESASTNQTSMYLCASSPPRGNMHEQYFGPGTRLTVT.

On this clonotype: Given a much more abundant clone one base away, this may be a read error. The chain links TRBV5-6 to TRBJ1-1; maybe TRBD1 (5 bases). Per the germline V gene, CDR1 is SGHDT and CDR2 is YYEEEE. The CDR3 runs to 14 residues. V lost 4 bases to trimming and J lost 4 bases, with 14 bases between them. CDR3 coding DNA: TGTGCCAGCAGCGGCGGCGGAGGGGTCACTGAAGCTTTCTTT. It yields the protein CASSGGGGVTEAFF.